These 13 T cell receptor beta chains were all obtained from the same sample, sequenced in a study of blood T cell repertoires in COVID-19. Produced via immunoSEQ multiplex PCR; TCRdb's table is partial and in-frame only. In the table there are a few hundred thousand clones, roughly 85% of which are singletons. Sequenced sample: PBMCs or T cells enriched from blood (not recorded which). All receptors come from a woman aged 45-60 years who had been exposed to COVID-19.

This chain connects TRBV7-2 to TRBJ1-1, with D unresolved. This CDR3 spans 14 amino acids. Germline V gives CDR1 SGHTA, CDR2 FQGNSA. The V end lost 7 bases, the J end lost 0 bases, and 12 bases lay between the germline ends. The DNA for the CDR3 is TGTGCCAGCACGAGGTCGGGGATGAACACTGAAGCTTTCTTT. Its protein product is CASTRSGMNTEAFF.

The rearrangement joins TRBV19 to TRBJ1-1; a weak D match, TRBD1 (5 bases). This CDR3 is built from 12 residues. The V end lost 8 bases, the J end lost 4 bases, and 11 bases lay between the germline ends. Germline CDR1 and CDR2: LNHDA and SQIVND (reference sequence). CDR3 in DNA: TGTGCCAGTTCAGGGTGGAGCACTGAAGCTTTCTTT. Protein: CASSGWSTEAFF.

V gene TRBV7-6 combines with J gene TRBJ1-1; a weak D match, TRBD1 (5 bases). Germline V gene lookup returns CDR1 SGHVS and CDR2 FNYEAQ. The CDR3 runs to 12 residues. Trimming took off 5 bases at V and 9 bases at J, with 13 bases between the two ends. Here the CDR3 reads CASSGVGGKAFF. In DNA, the CDR3 is TGTGCCAGCAGCGGAGTGGGGGGGAAAGCTTTCTTT. Combining the CDR3 with reference TRBV7-6 and TRBJ1-1 gives the whole variable domain GAGVSQSPRYKVTKRGQDVALRCDPISGHVSLYWYRQALGQGPEFLTYFNYEAQQDKSGLPNDRFSAERPEGSISTLTIQRTEQRDSAMYRCASSGVGGKAFFGQGTRLTVV.

The chain couples TRBV7-2 to TRBJ2-5; 8 positions agree with TRBD1. This CDR3 comprises 15 residues. CDR1 and CDR2 (germline): SGHTA, FQGNSA. Trimming at V came to 6 bases and at J to 2 bases, leaving 8 bases not matched to a gene. CDR3 sequence reads: CASSSDRGRQETQYF. As DNA, the CDR3 is TGTGCCAGCAGTTCTGACAGGGGCAGGCAAGAGACCCAGTACTTC.

The rearrangement uses TRBV7-2 and TRBJ2-7, with D maybe TRBD1 (5 bases). Between the trimmed V and J ends, which lost 0 bases and 3 bases, there was a span of 12 bases. Germline CDR1 and CDR2: SGHTA and FQGNSA. CDR3 size: 15 residues. The CDR3 here is CASSLAGAVGYEQYF. CDR3 bases: TGTGCCAGCAGCTTAGCAGGGGCGGTGGGCTACGAGCAGTACTTC.

The gene calls are TRBV12-3 or TRBV12-4 and TRBJ1-2; maybe TRBD1 (6 bases). This CDR3 is 13 amino acids long. V was cut by 4 bases and J by 6 bases, with 12 bases left in between. The CDR3 here is CASSYRVIDGYTF. CDR3 bases: TGTGCCAGCAGTTACAGGGTGATCGATGGCTACACCTTC.

In this sample, this clone turned up a few times. The rearrangement uses TRBV6-5 and TRBJ1-4; D possibly corresponds to TRBD1 (5 bases). The germline V gene has CDR1 MNHEY and CDR2 SVGAGI. The V gene lost 7 bases and the J gene lost 8 bases, with 14 bases spanning the gap. CDR3 length: 13 residues. The CDR3 here is CASNKGRNEKLFF. In DNA, the CDR3 is TGTGCCAGCAATAAGGGGCGGAACGAAAAACTGTTTTTT.

V usage is TRBV5-5 and J usage is TRBJ2-2; no clear D. Per the germline V gene, CDR1 is SGHKS and CDR2 is YYEKEE (reference sequence). This CDR3 contains 16 residues. V gave up 3 bases and J gave up 7 bases, with 19 bases separating them. The CDR3 region has the DNA TGTGCCAGCAGCTCCTCGACCGGGTTTAGTGTCGGGGAGCTGTTTTTT. This sequence encodes CASSSSTGFSVGELFF.

The genes are TRBV3-1 (or the pseudogene TRBV3-2) and TRBJ1-1; D unresolved. Germline V CDR1 and CDR2: LGHDT, YNNKEL (reference sequence). Trimming removed 0 bases from V and 5 bases from J, with 13 bases in between. CDR3 size: 15 residues. The CDR3 nucleotides read TGTGCCAGCAGCCAAGACAGACTTCGAAGGACTGAAGCTTTCTTT. This translates into CASSQDRLRRTEAFF.

The V gene is TRBV25-1, the J gene TRBJ2-3; D is undetermined. The V end lost 8 bases, the J end lost 4 bases, and 10 bases lay between the germline ends. This CDR3 is 12 amino acids long. Germline V gene sequence: CDR1 MGHDK, CDR2 SYGVNS. This CDR3 reads CASGPSSDTQYF. In nucleotides, the CDR3 is TGTGCCAGCGGCCCCTCCTCAGATACGCAGTATTTT.

V gene TRBV27 combines with J gene TRBJ2-7, with 8 bases aligning to TRBD2. The CDR3 is 15 residues long. Germline assignment: CDR1 MNHEY and CDR2 SMNVEV (reference sequence). V lost 6 bases, J lost 4 bases, and 11 bases stayed unmatched. In nucleotides, the CDR3 is TGTGCCAGCAGGGTCGCCGGGGGGGAAGGGTACGAGCAGTACTTC. This encodes CASRVAGGEGYEQYF.

The V and J genes are TRBV5-5 and TRBJ2-5, with D maybe TRBD2 (7 bases). Germline values: CDR1 SGHKS, CDR2 YYEKEE (reference sequence). The CDR3 totals 15 residues. V lost 1 base, J lost 4 bases, and 14 bases lay in between. The CDR3 coding sequence is TGTGCCAGCAGCTTGTGGGCAGGGGAGGGAGAGACCCAGTACTTC. Protein sequence: CASSLWAGEGETQYF.

This chain uses TRBV10-3 with TRBJ2-1; 8 bases align to TRBD2. The V segment lost 10 bases and the J segment 4 bases; nucleotides outside the gene matches: 0. The CDR3 spans 11 residues. Germline values: CDR1 ENHRY, CDR2 SYGVKD. The CDR3 DNA sequence: TGTGCCACGGGGGGGTACAATGAGCAGTTCTTC. Protein product: CATGGYNEQFF.